A single T cell receptor beta chain is shown here with its context. The data are from a study of blood T cell repertoires in COVID-19. Across the whole study: There were acute and convalescent COVID-19 samples, and they came from the United States, Italy and Spain. PBMCs, B-cell-depleted T cells, or T cells were the source of the cDNA or gDNA that made up the material.

Germline CDR1 is SGHRS and CDR2 is YFSETQ. V lost 2 bases to trimming and J lost 3 bases; unmatched junction nucleotides: 4. This CDR3 comprises 15 residues. Study processing details: Nucleated cell number was recorded as an estimate derived from reference gene primer amplification. Profiling relied on immunoSEQ multiplex PCR, and the TCRdb table lists in-frame clones only, not all of them. V and J calls and clone size are given by that table; D and trimming were obtained from the DNA. The sample contains roughly 160,000 clones, 90% of which appear only once. The receptor comes from a man aged 45-65 years with acute or convalescent COVID-19. Sequencing was done on a sample of peripheral blood. V gene TRBV5-1 combines with J gene TRBJ2-3; 9 bases match TRBD1. The DNA for the CDR3 is TGCGCCAGCAGCTTCGGGACAGGGCCTACAGATACGCAGTATTTT. This encodes CASSFGTGPTDTQYF. Full variable domain (outside the CDR3, taken from reference TRBV5-1 and TRBJ2-3): KAGVTQTPRYLIKTRGQQVTLSCSPISGHRSVSWYQQTPGQGLQFLFEYFSETQRNKGNFPGRFSGRQFSNSRSEMNVSTLELGDSALYLCASSFGTGPTDTQYFGPGTRLTVL.